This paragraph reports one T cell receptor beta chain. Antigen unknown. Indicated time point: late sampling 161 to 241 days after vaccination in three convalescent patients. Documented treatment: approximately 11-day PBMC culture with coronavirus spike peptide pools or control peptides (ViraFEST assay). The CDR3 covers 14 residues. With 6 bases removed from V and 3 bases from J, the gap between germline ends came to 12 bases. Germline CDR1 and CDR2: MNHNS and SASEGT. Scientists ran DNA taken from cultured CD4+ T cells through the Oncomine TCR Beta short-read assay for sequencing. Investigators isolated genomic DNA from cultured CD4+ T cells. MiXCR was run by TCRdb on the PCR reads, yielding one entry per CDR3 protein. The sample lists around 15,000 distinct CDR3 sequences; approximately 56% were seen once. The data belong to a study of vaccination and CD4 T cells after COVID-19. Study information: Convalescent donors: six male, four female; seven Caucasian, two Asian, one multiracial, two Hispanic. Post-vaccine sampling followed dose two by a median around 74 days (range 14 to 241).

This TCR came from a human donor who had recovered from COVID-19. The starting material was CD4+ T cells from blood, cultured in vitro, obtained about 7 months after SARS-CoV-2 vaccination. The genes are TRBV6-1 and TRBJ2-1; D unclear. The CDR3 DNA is TGTGCCAGCAGCCCAAACTACAACTACAATGAGCAGTTCTTC. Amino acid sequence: CASSPNYNYNEQFF.